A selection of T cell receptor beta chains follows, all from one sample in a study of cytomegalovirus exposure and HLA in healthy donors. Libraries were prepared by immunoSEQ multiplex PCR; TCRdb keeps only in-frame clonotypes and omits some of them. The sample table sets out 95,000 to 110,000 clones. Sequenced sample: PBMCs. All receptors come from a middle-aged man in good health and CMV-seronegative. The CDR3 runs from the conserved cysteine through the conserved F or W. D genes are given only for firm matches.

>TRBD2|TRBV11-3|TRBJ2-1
CASSLDLAGVNEQFF
TGTGCCAGCAGCTTAGATCTAGCGGGAGTCAATGAGCAGTTCTTC
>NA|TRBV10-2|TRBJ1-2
CASSGPRGNAGYTF
TGCGCCAGCAGTGGACCCAGGGGAAACGCTGGCTACACCTTC
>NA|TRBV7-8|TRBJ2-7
CASSSSCEQYF
TGTGCCAGCAGCTCGTCCTGCGAGCAGTACTTC
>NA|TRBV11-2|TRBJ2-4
CASSNLAKNIQYF
TGTGCCAGCTCAAATTTAGCCAAAAACATTCAGTACTTC
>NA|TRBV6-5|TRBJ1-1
CASSYVDGRAFF
TGTGCCAGCAGTTACGTAGACGGGAGAGCTTTCTTT
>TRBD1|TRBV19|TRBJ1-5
CASSTGQVYQPQHF
TGTGCCAGTAGTACGGGACAGGTTTATCAGCCCCAGCATTTT
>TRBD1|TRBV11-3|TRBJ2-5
CASSSGQGIQETQYF
TGTGCCAGCAGCTCCGGACAGGGGATACAAGAGACCCAGTACTTC
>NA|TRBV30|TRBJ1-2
CAWIVQVADGYTF
TGTGCCTGGATCGTACAGGTCGCTGACGGCTACACCTTC
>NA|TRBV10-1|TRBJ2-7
CASSERLGAGYEQYF
TGCGCCAGCAGTGAGCGTTTAGGGGCGGGATACGAGCAGTACTTC
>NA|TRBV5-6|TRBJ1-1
CASSLGGRVSEAFF
TGTGCCAGCAGCCTGGGGGGGCGGGTCTCTGAAGCTTTCTTC
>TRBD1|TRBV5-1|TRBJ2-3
CASRPDRGLTDTQYF
TGCGCCAGCAGACCCGACAGGGGGTTAACAGATACGCAGTATTTT
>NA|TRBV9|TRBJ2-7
CASSVGLPPNYEQYF
TGTGCCAGCAGCGTAGGGCTCCCCCCGAACTACGAGCAGTACTTC
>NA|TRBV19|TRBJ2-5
CASSIDLVSQHNQETQYF
TGTGCCAGTAGTATAGATCTAGTGAGTCAGCACAACCAAGAGACCCAGTACTTC
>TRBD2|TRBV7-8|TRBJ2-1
CASSLARGTSGGVSYNEQFF
TGTGCCAGCAGCTTAGCGCGCGGGACTAGCGGGGGGGTCTCCTACAATGAGCAGTTCTTC
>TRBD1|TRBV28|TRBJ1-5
CASSPGTGGGQPQHF
TGTGCCAGCAGCCCAGGGACAGGGGGCGGTCAGCCCCAGCATTTT
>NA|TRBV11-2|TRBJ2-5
CASSPYSGYQETQYF
TGTGCCAGCAGCCCATATAGCGGATACCAAGAGACCCAGTACTTC
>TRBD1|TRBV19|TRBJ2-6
CASSIIHRGSSGANVLTF
TGTGCCAGTAGTATAATTCACAGGGGCAGTTCTGGGGCCAACGTCCTGACTTTC
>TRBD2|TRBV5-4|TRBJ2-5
CASSLGTRGETQYF
TGTGCCAGCAGCTTAGGGACTAGAGGAGAGACCCAGTACTTC
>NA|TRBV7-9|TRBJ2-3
CASSIKVVGVTDTQYF
TGTGCCAGCAGCATAAAGGTCGTGGGAGTGACAGATACGCAGTATTTT
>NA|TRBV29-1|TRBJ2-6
CSVEAGAANVLTF
TGCAGCGTTGAAGCAGGGGCAGCCAACGTCCTGACTTTC
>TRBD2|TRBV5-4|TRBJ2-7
CASSSGLAAEKQYF
TGTGCCAGCAGCTCTGGACTAGCGGCTGAGAAGCAGTACTTC
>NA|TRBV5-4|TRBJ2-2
CASSLVLNTGELFF
TGTGCCAGCAGCTTGGTTCTGAACACCGGGGAGCTGTTTTTT